This entry describes one T cell receptor (beta chain). Its antigen is not known. A multiplex PCR was run with 60 Vbeta primers and 13 Jbeta primers. Profiling relied on immunoSEQ multiplex PCR, and the TCRdb table lists in-frame clones only, not all of them. This table has 110,000 or so clones, over 70% appearing once. The data belong to a study of cytomegalovirus exposure and HLA in healthy donors. Study outcomes and limitations: Reports indicated that the classifier achieved high specificity and sensitivity in diagnosing cytomegalovirus status.

This receptor was obtained from a woman in her forties in good health and CMV-seropositive. The sample consisted of PBMCs.

CDR3 residues: CASSKVSRVTYNGQFF. Written as DNA, the CDR3 is TGTGCCAGCAGCAAAGTCTCTCGGGTAACTTACAATGGGCAGTTCTTC. The chain has TRBV21-1 and TRBJ2-1; the D call TRBD2 from the table was never checked on the DNA. TRBV21-1 is a pseudogene segment. The CDR3 sequence is 16 residues long.